The TCR beta chain described here comes from a study of blood T cell repertoires in COVID-19. The CDR3 loop spans 17 amino acids. Unmatched junction bases numbered 11, after V lost 6 bases and J lost 0 bases. Germline assignment: CDR1 MNHEY and CDR2 SMNVEV (reference sequence). This table comes from immunoSEQ multiplex PCR, and its TCRdb copy is limited to in-frame clones, with some not included. This table holds about 300,000 clones, 88% found once. The TCR was taken from a woman aged 25-40 years who had recovered from COVID-19. Specimen: peripheral blood. V gene TRBV27 combines with J gene TRBJ2-7; TRBD2 aligns across 10 bases. The CDR3 reads CASSKRTSGANSYEQYF. Written as DNA, the CDR3 is TGTGCCAGCAGCAAAAGAACTAGCGGGGCCAACTCCTACGAGCAGTACTTC.